This TCR beta chain was obtained from a study of blood T cell repertoires in COVID-19. Measured with immunoSEQ multiplex PCR; TCRdb has only the in-frame clones, and not every one. Of a few hundred thousand clones in the sample, 80% to 90% are singletons; the top ten hold 0.95% to 1.5%. This CDR3 has 15 amino acids. Germline CDR1 is LNHDA and CDR2 is SQIVND (reference sequence). V lost 6 bases, J lost 8 bases, and 10 bases stayed unmatched. The receptor's source is a middle-aged man with acute or convalescent COVID-19. Sequenced sample: peripheral blood. This chain uses TRBV19 with TRBJ2-2, with 9 bases identical to TRBD1. CDR3 residues: CASSVTGGASGELFF. CDR3 nucleotides: TGTGCCAGTAGCGTTACAGGGGGCGCATCGGGGGAGCTGTTTTTT.